Listed below are T cell receptor beta chains from one sample, sequenced in a study of T-cell reconstitution after alpha-beta-depleted transplantation in children. Each CDR3 protein is one row after TCRdb ran MiXCR on the PCR reads. The sample has 500,000 to 750,000 distinct CDR3 sequences, roughly a quarter seen once. This material consisted of PBMCs, taken before TCRalphabeta/CD19-depleted stem cell transplant. The source is a boy under two years old with Wiskott-Aldrich syndrome, due to receive a stem cell transplant. Each CDR3 is given without its conserved first and last residue. Some rows mark clone size as missing; the rest say once, few, many or name a class of expanded clone.

J gene	V gene	clone size	CDR3 protein
TRBJ2-3	TRBV5-1	once	ASSVGEFTDTQY
TRBJ2-6	TRBV5-1	.	ASSPVVSGANVLT
TRBJ2-5	TRBV5-1	.	ASSLEDPQETQY
TRBJ2-1	TRBV5-6	.	ASSVTGLRNEQF
TRBJ2-1	TRBV29-1	once	SDRQGDYNEQF
TRBJ2-7	TRBV6-1	.	ASREPASGNEQY
TRBJ2-5	TRBV12-3/TRBV12-4	.	ASSVPTGPETQY
TRBJ2-3	TRBV20-1	.	SATIFLAADTQY
TRBJ2-5	TRBV7-2	.	ASRPQRGETQY
TRBJ1-5	TRBV7-2	few	ASSLGWANIPQH
TRBJ2-2	TRBV5-1	.	ASSIQGRTDGELF
TRBJ2-1	TRBV20-1	once	SARVSGLVDEQF
TRBJ2-5	TRBV25-1	few	ASSEYRSDYQETQY
TRBJ2-1	TRBV29-1	many	SVEDRTSGRLYNEQF
TRBJ2-7	TRBV7-8	few	ASSLAFASGRIEQY
TRBJ2-2	TRBV5-1	few	ASSSKTGANTGELF
TRBJ1-5	TRBV10-3	.	AIREGGNQPQH
TRBJ2-3	TRBV29-1	.	SVGTTDTQY
TRBJ2-2	TRBV2	.	ASRVDRGPGELF
TRBJ2-7	TRBV18	.	ASSVTSGHYEQY
TRBJ1-4	TRBV6-5	.	ASSYSRQGKKLF
TRBJ2-7	TRBV10-2	.	ASRSGSGAYEQY
TRBJ2-3	TRBV5-5	.	ASSGALAGGTDTQY
TRBJ1-4	TRBV28	.	ASSPSGQVGEKLF
TRBJ2-3	TRBV27	.	ASSPQVLAGGTDTQY
TRBJ2-5	TRBV11-2	.	ASSLFGTPGETQY
TRBJ2-1	TRBV19	few	ASSRREIDEQF
TRBJ1-4	TRBV28	.	ASSLGGKANEKLF
TRBJ2-1	TRBV20-1	few	SARRPVSDEQF
TRBJ1-5	TRBV20-1	few	SASWGFDQPQH
TRBJ1-2	TRBV4-1	.	ASSQDWSYGYT
TRBJ2-1	TRBV27	once	ASSLWQGPNYNEQF
TRBJ2-2	TRBV7-2	few	ASSLVAGGAGELF
TRBJ2-7	TRBV5-1	.	ASSLAVGELNHEQY
TRBJ2-1	TRBV7-8	few	ASSLRVAGFVYNEQF
TRBJ2-1	TRBV2	.	ASRRGKLSGSTYNEQF
TRBJ1-3	TRBV10-3	.	AIKQGPSGNTIY
TRBJ2-7	TRBV25-1	.	ASSESGSRSYEQY